Listed below are T cell receptor beta chains from one sample, sequenced in a study of cytomegalovirus exposure and HLA in healthy donors. Using immunoSEQ multiplex PCR, the repertoire was profiled, and TCRdb retains in-frame clones only, with some absent. The table records under 200,000 clones, 70% to 90% of them present only once. Sequenced sample: PBMCs. These receptors were obtained from a young man in good health and CMV-seropositive. The CDR3 runs from the conserved cysteine through the conserved F or W.

>TRBV5-4
CASSLWRSEAFF
>TRBV5-4
CASSLSGGASSTDTQYF
>TRBV6-1
CASSDRAANTEAFF
>TRBV19
CASSYRSPYNEQFF
>TRBV15
CATSRDRTGAGQPQHF
>TRBV11-2
CASSPSTSGATDTQYF
>TRBV30
CAWSRLVETQYF
>TRBV5-1
CASSEGTGGVGQPQHF
>TRBV2
CAQLAISYEQYF
>TRBV6-1
CASSGQGWETQYF
>TRBV20-1
CSVPTGGTQYF